This T cell receptor beta chain was recorded in a study of blood T cell repertoires in COVID-19. The CDR3 covers 15 residues. Germline assignment: CDR1 MNHEY and CDR2 SVGAGI. V was pared by 8 bases and J by 8 bases, with 21 bases between. Libraries were prepared by immunoSEQ multiplex PCR; TCRdb keeps only in-frame clonotypes and omits some of them. The data contain around 260,000 clones, roughly 88% of them seen just once; the ten biggest clones take up more than 3.5%. The chain links TRBV6-5 to TRBJ1-4, with no clear D. Sample: PBMCs or T cells enriched from blood (not recorded which). The sequence was collected from a woman aged 25 to 39 who had recovered from COVID-19. For the CDR3, the DNA is TGTGCCAGCTCGGTCGGTCCACCCACGATAGAAAAACTGTTTTTT. It is translated as CASSVGPPTIEKLFF.